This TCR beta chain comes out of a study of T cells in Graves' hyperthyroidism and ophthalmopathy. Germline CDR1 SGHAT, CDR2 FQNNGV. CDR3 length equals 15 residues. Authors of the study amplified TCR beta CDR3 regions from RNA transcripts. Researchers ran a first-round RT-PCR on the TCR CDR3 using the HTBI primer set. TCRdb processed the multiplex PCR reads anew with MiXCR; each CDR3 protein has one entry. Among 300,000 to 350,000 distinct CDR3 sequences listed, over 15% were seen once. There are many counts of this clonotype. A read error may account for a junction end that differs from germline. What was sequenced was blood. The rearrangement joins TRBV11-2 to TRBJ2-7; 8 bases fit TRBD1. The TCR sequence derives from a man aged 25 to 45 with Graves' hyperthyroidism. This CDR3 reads CASSLDRGDRYEQYF. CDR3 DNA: TGTGCCAGCAGCCTAGACAGGGGCGATCGCTACGAGCAGTACTTC.